The 21 T cell receptor beta chains given below trace back to one sample, sequenced in a study of cytomegalovirus exposure and HLA in healthy donors. Use of 60 Vbeta and 13 Jbeta primers characterized the PCR. The table came from immunoSEQ multiplex PCR; TCRdb's copy has only in-frame clones and leaves some out. The repertoire holds approximately 110,000 clones, with 60% to 80% as singletons. Input material: PBMCs. Receptors were obtained from a woman aged 25 to 39 in good health and CMV-seropositive.

V usage is TRBV5-8 and J usage is TRBJ1-4; 10 nucleotides line up with TRBD1. The CDR3 is 14 residues long. The V and J ends lost 1 base and 8 bases, in that order; junction bases with no gene match: 2. CDR1 SGHTS and CDR2 YDEGEE come from the germline V gene. CDR3 coding DNA: TGTGCCAGCAGCTTGAGGACAGGGGGAGAAAAACTGTTTTTT. Translation gives CASSLRTGGEKLFF.

This clone was recorded a few times. The chain joins TRBV6-5 to TRBJ1-2, with D maybe TRBD1 (6 bases). Deletions cut 4 bases from V and 5 bases from J, with 11 bases between. The length of the CDR3 is 13 residues. CDR1 and CDR2 (germline): MNHEY, SVGAGI. The CDR3 loop reads CASSLTGFYGYTF. In nucleotides, the CDR3 is TGTGCCAGCAGTTTAACAGGGTTTTATGGCTACACCTTC.

This clone was detected once. This chain links TRBV19 with TRBJ1-5; a weak D match, TRBD1 (6 bases). CDR1 and CDR2 (germline): LNHDA, SQIVND (reference sequence). The CDR3 runs to 15 residues. Trimming took 5 bases from V and 7 from J, leaving 18 bases between them. The CDR3 loop reads CASSVQTGSGQPQHF. As DNA, the CDR3 is TGTGCCAGTAGTGTACAGACAGGTTCCGGCCAGCCCCAGCATTTT.

V and J are TRBV11-3 and TRBJ2-7; the D gene is possibly TRBD2 (6 bases). The germline gives CDR1 SGHNT, CDR2 YENEEA. The CDR3 has 13 amino acids. V lost 3 bases, J lost 1 base, and 7 bases lay in between. In nucleotides, the CDR3 is TGTGCCAGCAGCTTGCGGGGTTCCTACGAGCAGTACTTC. This gives the protein CASSLRGSYEQYF.

The rearrangement joins TRBV6-5 to TRBJ2-1, with D perhaps TRBD1 (6 bases). The germline V gene encodes CDR1 MNHEY and CDR2 SVGAGI. The CDR3 spans 14 residues. The V and J ends lost 6 bases and 7 bases respectively, with 16 bases between them. The CDR3 coding sequence is TGTGCCAGCAGGAAGGGACAATTGGGGAATGAGCAGTTCTTC. Encoded protein: CASRKGQLGNEQFF.

This chain uses TRBV6-5 with TRBJ1-2, with D possibly TRBD1 on 5 matching bases. This CDR3 has 13 amino acids. The V end lost 5 bases, the J end lost 8 bases, and 15 bases lay between the germline ends. Germline V gives CDR1 MNHEY, CDR2 SVGAGI. CDR3 region: CASSQTGGAGYTF. The CDR3 bases are TGTGCCAGCAGTCAAACTGGAGGGGCCGGCTACACCTTC.

The table lists this clone with a count of one. The chain uses TRBV11-2 and TRBJ2-1; D possibly corresponds to TRBD1 (6 bases). Deletions cut 3 bases from V and 8 bases from J, with 8 bases between. CDR1 and CDR2 from the germline V gene are SGHAT and FQNNGV. This CDR3 is 12 amino acids long. The CDR3 spells CASSFDRYEQFF. As DNA, the CDR3 is TGTGCCAGCAGCTTTGACAGGTATGAGCAGTTCTTC.

The chain joins TRBV7-3 to TRBJ2-1; D is possibly TRBD1 (6 bases). Germline V gene data show CDR1 as SGHTA and CDR2 as FQGTGA. Trimming took 5 bases from V and 4 from J, leaving 15 bases between them. The CDR3 spans 15 residues. The CDR3 DNA reads TGTGCCAGCAGCCGGACTGGGGGCATTTACAATGAGCAGTTCTTC. Translation gives CASSRTGGIYNEQFF. Drawing the rest from reference TRBV7-3 and TRBJ2-1, the complete variable domain is GAGVSQTPSNKVTEKGKYVELRCDPISGHTALYWYRQSLGQGPEFLIYFQGTGAADDSGLPNDRFFAVRPEGSVSTLKIQRTERGDSAVYLCASSRTGGIYNEQFFGPGTRLTVL.

The CDR3 sequence: CAAFSSQGAPEAFF. The CDR3 region has the DNA TGCGCCGCTTTTTCGTCACAGGGTGCTCCTGAAGCTTTCTTT. The chain carries TRBV10-2 and TRBJ1-1, with D maybe TRBD1 (6 bases). CDR1 is WSHSY, CDR2 SAAADI, per germline. This CDR3 comprises 14 residues. Deletions cut 11 bases from V and 6 bases from J, with 22 bases between.

This chain uses TRBV4-1 with TRBJ1-6, with unresolved D. Trimming removed 0 bases at V and 14 bases at J, with 17 bases between. Per germline, CDR1 MGHRA and CDR2 YSYEKL. This CDR3 region has 15 residues. In nucleotides, the CDR3 is TGCGCCAGCAGCCAAGATCTGTCCCTCCCTAGTACCCTCCACTTT. Protein product: CASSQDLSLPSTLHF.

J is TRBJ1-2 and V is TRBV5-1, with D uncertain. The germline V and J ends were trimmed by 0 bases and 6 bases, with 9 bases remaining between them. The germline V gene has CDR1 SGHRS and CDR2 YFSETQ. CDR3 length equals 13 residues. CDR3 sequence reads: CASSLELLHGYTF. The CDR3 nucleotides are TGCGCCAGCAGCTTGGAACTGCTCCATGGCTACACCTTC. Combining the CDR3 with reference TRBV5-1 and TRBJ1-2 gives the whole variable domain KAGVTQTPRYLIKTRGQQVTLSCSPISGHRSVSWYQQTPGQGLQFLFEYFSETQRNKGNFPGRFSGRQFSNSRSEMNVSTLELGDSALYLCASSLELLHGYTFGSGTRLTVV.

The chain employs TRBV27 and TRBJ2-7; 7 bases agree with TRBD1. The germline CDR1 and CDR2 sequences are MNHEY and SMNVEV (reference sequence). With 5 bases clipped from V and 3 bases from J, the junction kept 10 bases outside the gene matches. This CDR3 spans 15 amino acids. The CDR3 here is CASSREGQTLYEQYF. In nucleotides, the CDR3 is TGTGCCAGCAGTAGAGAGGGACAGACCCTCTACGAGCAGTACTTC.

This clone is a singleton in its sample. The rearrangement uses TRBV11-3 and TRBJ1-4; D not resolved. Germline CDR1 SGHNT, CDR2 YENEEA. This CDR3 is built from 16 residues. Trimming shortened V by 0 bases and J by 8 bases, and 16 bases separated the two germline ends. This chain's CDR3 is CASSLDSLGSGEKLFF. DNA for the CDR3: TGTGCCAGCAGCTTAGACAGCCTTGGTTCGGGAGAAAAACTGTTTTTT.

The gene calls are TRBV21-1 and TRBJ1-4; the D call in the table, TRBD1, was not verified against the DNA. TRBV21-1 has pseudogene status. This CDR3 is 16 amino acids long. The CDR3 region has the DNA TGTGCCAGCAGCAAAGTGAAGGGGGAAACTAATGAAAAACTGTTTTTT. Translating it yields CASSKVKGETNEKLFF.

The rearrangement uses TRBV19 and TRBJ1-1; unclear D gene. The V end lost 5 bases, the J end lost 1 base, and 14 bases lay between the germline ends. Germline V gene sequence: CDR1 LNHDA, CDR2 SQIVND (reference sequence). This CDR3 spans 15 amino acids. The CDR3, as DNA: TGTGCCAGTAGTCCTCAAAGGACTTCGAACACTGAAGCTTTCTTT. This codes for CASSPQRTSNTEAFF.

The chain recombines TRBV5-1 with TRBJ2-2; the match to TRBD1 covers 9 bases. The ends lost 1 base at V and 1 base at J; junction bases unmatched: 17. The V gene's germline CDR1 is SGHRS and CDR2 YFSETQ. The CDR3 extends over 21 amino acids. The CDR3 DNA reads TGCGCCAGCAGCTTGCCTCGGACAGGGGCGATTGGCGGAAAGAACACCGGGGAGCTGTTTTTT. Translating gives CASSLPRTGAIGGKNTGELFF.

The chain links TRBV29-1 to TRBJ2-2; D remains ambiguous. This CDR3 region has 12 residues. Trimming left V 7 bases short and J 2 bases short, with 8 bases between. Germline V gene data show CDR1 as SQVTM and CDR2 as ANQGSEA. The CDR3 loop is CSAYTNTGELFF. The CDR3 coding sequence is TGCAGCGCTTACACAAACACCGGGGAGCTGTTTTTT.

This rearrangement joins TRBV27 to TRBJ2-1; perhaps TRBD1 as D (8 bases). The CDR3 loop spans 15 amino acids. The germline V gene has CDR1 MNHEY and CDR2 SMNVEV (reference sequence). V shed 5 bases and J shed 9 bases, with 20 bases lying between them. The DNA of the CDR3 is TGTGCCAGCAGTACGATACAGGGGGGGCCTTTTGAGCAGTTCTTC. It yields the protein CASSTIQGGPFEQFF.

The rearrangement joins TRBV2 to TRBJ2-3, with 9 bases identical to TRBD1. Germline assignment: CDR1 SNHLY and CDR2 FYNNEI. This CDR3 spans 14 amino acids. The ends lost 6 bases at V and 5 bases at J; junction bases unmatched: 6. In DNA form, the CDR3 reads TGTGCCAGCAGGCCGGGACAGGGACAAGATACGCAGTATTTT. Residues: CASRPGQGQDTQYF.

This chain uses TRBV5-1 with TRBJ2-5, with TRBD2 matching 9 bases. The DNA end is a closer match to TRBJ2-7, so the J assignment may be wrong. The CDR3 is 14 residues long. Germline loops: CDR1 SGHRS, CDR2 YFSETQ. The DNA for the CDR3 is TGCGCCAGCAGCTTGCCGGGCGGGGGGGCCGAGCAGTACTTC. This translates into CASSLPGGGAEQYF.

The V and J genes are TRBV13 and TRBJ2-1; the match to TRBD2 covers 9 bases. V lost 4 bases and J lost 2; bases outside the gene matches: 0. The CDR3 runs to 14 residues. CDR1 is PRHDT and CDR2 is FYEKMQ in the germline V gene (reference sequence). This CDR3 reads CASSSSGTYNEQFF. Written as DNA, the CDR3 is TGTGCCAGCAGCTCTAGCGGGACCTACAATGAGCAGTTCTTC.